The source of this T cell receptor beta chain is a study of CD8+ T cells in alopecia areata. Specified treatment: oral pan-JAK inhibitor, 5-10 mg twice daily. RNA extraction and reverse transcription yielded cDNA as sequencing template. TCRdb's copy holds only in-frame clones and misses some; the assay was immunoSEQ multiplex PCR. Of 150,000 to 200,000 clones detected, less than 70% appear once; the ten largest clones hold approximately 14%. Germline CDR1 and CDR2: SQVTM and ANQGSEA. Trimming left V 4 bases short and J 1 base short, with 7 bases between. The CDR3 totals 13 residues. V and J are TRBV29-1 and TRBJ2-2; a possible D gene is TRBD1 (6 bases). The sequenced sample was CD4+ T cells sorted from blood, obtained at week 24, from a patient treated with tofacitinib. The clonotype comes from a human donor with alopecia areata. CDR3 DNA sequence: TGCAGCGTTGGGACAGAGAACACCGGGGAGCTGTTTTTT. Its protein is CSVGTENTGELFF.